This T cell receptor (beta chain) stems from a study of blood T cell repertoires in COVID-19. Study as a whole: Sites across the United States, Italy and Spain contributed samples from acute and convalescent COVID-19.

Germline V gene data show CDR1 as MGHRA and CDR2 as YSYEKL. The CDR3 loop spans 16 amino acids. The V gene end was trimmed by 3 bases and the J gene end by 6 bases; junction bases not matched to a gene: 14. Sequencing was performed with immunoSEQ multiplex PCR; in TCRdb, only in-frame clones are kept and a portion is missing. The sample consists of a few hundred thousand clones, 85% to 90% of them appearing once. Sequencing was done on a sample of peripheral blood. This receptor was obtained from a woman aged 25 to 39 with COVID-19, enrolled during active disease. This sequence joins TRBV4-1 and TRBJ2-7; TRBD1 agrees at 7 bases. This chain's CDR3 is CASSHNRGQTFREQYF. The DNA for the CDR3 is TGCGCCAGCAGCCACAATAGGGGACAGACGTTTCGCGAGCAGTACTTC.